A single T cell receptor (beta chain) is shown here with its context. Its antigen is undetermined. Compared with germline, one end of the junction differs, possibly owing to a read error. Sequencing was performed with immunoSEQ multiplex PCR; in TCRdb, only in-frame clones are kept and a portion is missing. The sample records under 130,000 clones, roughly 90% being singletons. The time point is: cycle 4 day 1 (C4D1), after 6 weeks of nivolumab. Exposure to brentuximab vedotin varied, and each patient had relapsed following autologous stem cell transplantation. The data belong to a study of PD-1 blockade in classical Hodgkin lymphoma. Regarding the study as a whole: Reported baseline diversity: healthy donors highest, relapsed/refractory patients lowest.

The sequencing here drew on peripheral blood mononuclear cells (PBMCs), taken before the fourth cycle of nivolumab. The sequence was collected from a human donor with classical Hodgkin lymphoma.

The CDR3 DNA is TGCAGTGCTAGAGACCGGGACTATTTGATTTTT. Its translation is CSARDRDYLIF. The chain uses TRBV20-1 and TRBJ1-4; TRBD1 might be the D (5 bases). Germline V gives CDR1 DFQATT, CDR2 SNEGSKA (reference sequence). The CDR3 runs 11 residues.